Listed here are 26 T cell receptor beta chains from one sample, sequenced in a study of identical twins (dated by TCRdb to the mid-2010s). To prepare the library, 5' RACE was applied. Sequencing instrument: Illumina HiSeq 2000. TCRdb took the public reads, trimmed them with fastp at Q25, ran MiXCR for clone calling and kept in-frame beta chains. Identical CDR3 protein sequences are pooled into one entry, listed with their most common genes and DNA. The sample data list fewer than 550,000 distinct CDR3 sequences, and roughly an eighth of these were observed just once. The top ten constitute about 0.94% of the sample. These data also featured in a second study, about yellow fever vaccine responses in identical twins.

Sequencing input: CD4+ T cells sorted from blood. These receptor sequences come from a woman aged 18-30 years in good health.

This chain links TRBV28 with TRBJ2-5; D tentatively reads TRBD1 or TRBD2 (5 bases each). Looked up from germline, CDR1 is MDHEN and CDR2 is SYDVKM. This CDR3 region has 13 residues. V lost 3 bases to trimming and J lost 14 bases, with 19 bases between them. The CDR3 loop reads CASSLGNSLGVYF. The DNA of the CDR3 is TGTGCCAGCAGTTTGGGGAACTCCCTGGGGGTTTACTTC.

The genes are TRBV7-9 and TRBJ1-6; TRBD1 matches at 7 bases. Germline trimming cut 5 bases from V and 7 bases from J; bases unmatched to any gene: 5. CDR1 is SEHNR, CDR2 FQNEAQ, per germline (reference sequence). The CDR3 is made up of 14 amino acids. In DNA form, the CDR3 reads TGTGCCAGCAGCGAGACAGGGAACAATTCACCCCTCCACTTT. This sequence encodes CASSETGNNSPLHF.

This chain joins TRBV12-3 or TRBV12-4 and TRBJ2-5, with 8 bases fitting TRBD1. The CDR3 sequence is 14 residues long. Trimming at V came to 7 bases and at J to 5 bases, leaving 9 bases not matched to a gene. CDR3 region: CASTLGQGVETQYF. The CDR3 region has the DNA TGTGCCAGCACCCTCGGACAGGGTGTGGAGACCCAGTACTTC.

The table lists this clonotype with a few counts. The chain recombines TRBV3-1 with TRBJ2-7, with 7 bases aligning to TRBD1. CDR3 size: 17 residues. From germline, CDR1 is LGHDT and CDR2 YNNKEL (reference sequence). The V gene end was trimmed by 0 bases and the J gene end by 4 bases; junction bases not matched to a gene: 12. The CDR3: CASSQDPPATGRYEQYF. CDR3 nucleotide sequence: TGTGCCAGCAGCCAAGATCCCCCAGCGACAGGGAGATACGAGCAGTACTTC.

The CDR3 sequence: CASRLPQGSNQPQHF. CDR3 sequence (DNA): TGTGCCAGCAGGTTGCCTCAGGGGAGCAATCAGCCCCAGCATTTT. The genes are TRBV28 and TRBJ1-5; a weak D match, TRBD1 (6 bases). CDR1 and CDR2 (germline): MDHEN, SYDVKM. CDR3 length: 15 amino acids. With 6 bases removed from V and 1 base from J, the gap between germline ends came to 13 bases.

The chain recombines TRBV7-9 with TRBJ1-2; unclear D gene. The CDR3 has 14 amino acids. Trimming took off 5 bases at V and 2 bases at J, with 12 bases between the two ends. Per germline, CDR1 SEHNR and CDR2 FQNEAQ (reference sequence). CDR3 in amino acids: CASSQDVSNYGYTF. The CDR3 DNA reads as TGTGCCAGCAGCCAGGATGTCAGCAACTATGGCTACACCTTC.

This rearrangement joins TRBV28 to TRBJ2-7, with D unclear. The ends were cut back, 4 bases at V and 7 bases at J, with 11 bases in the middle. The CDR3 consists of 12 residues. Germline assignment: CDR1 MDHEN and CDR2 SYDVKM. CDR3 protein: CASSSVPQEQYF. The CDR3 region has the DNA TGTGCCAGCAGTTCGGTCCCGCAAGAGCAGTACTTC.

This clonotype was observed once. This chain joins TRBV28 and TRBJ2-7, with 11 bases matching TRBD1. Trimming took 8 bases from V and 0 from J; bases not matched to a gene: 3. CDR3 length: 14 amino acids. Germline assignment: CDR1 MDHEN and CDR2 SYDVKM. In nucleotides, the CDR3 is TGTGCCAGCGAAGGGACAGGGGGCTCCTACGAGCAGTACTTC. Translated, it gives CASEGTGGSYEQYF. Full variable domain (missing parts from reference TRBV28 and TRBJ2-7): DVKVTQSSRYLVKRTGEKVFLECVQDMDHENMFWYRQDPGLGLRLIYFSYDVKMKEKGDIPEGYSVSREKKERFSLILESASTNQTSMYLCASEGTGGSYEQYFGPGTRLTVT.

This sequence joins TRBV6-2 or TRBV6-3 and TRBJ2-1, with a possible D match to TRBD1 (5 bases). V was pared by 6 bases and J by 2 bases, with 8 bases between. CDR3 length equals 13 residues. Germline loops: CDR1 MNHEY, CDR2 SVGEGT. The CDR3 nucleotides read TGTGCCAGCAGCGACAGAACCTACAATGAGCAGTTCTTC. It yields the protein CASSDRTYNEQFF.

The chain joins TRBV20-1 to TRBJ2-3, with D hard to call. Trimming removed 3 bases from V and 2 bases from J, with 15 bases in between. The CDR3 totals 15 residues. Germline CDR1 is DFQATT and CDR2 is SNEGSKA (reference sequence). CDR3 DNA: TGCAGTGCTAGTGATCCAGCCACCTCCACAGATACGCAGTATTTT. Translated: CSASDPATSTDTQYF.

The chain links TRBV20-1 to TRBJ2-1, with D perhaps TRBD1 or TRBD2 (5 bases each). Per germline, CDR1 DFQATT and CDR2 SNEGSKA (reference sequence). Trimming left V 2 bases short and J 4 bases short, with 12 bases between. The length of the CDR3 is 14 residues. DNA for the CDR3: TGCAGTGCTAGATACCCGGGACGGTACAATGAGCAGTTCTTC. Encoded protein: CSARYPGRYNEQFF.

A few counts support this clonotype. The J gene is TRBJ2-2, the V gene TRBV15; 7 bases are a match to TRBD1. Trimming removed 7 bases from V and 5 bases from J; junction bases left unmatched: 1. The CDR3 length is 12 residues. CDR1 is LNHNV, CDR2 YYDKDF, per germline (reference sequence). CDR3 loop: CATKQGTGELFF. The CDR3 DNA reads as TGTGCCACCAAACAGGGGACCGGGGAGCTGTTTTTT. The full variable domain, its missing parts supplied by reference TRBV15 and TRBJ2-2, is DAMVIQNPRYQVTQFGKPVTLSCSQTLNHNVMYWYQQKSSQAPKLLFHYYDKDFNNEADTPDNFQSRRPNTSFCFLDIRSPGLGDTAMYLCATKQGTGELFFGEGSRLTVL.

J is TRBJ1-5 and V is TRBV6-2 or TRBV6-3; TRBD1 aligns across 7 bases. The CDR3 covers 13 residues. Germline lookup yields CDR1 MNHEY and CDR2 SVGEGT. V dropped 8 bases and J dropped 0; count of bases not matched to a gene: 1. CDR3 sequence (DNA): TGTGCCAGCGGACAGGATAGCAATCAGCCCCAGCATTTT. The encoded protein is CASGQDSNQPQHF.

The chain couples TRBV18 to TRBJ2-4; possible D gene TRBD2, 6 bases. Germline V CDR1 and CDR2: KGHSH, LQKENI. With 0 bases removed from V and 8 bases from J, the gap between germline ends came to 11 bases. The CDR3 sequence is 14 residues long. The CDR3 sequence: CASSPPGLRDIQYF. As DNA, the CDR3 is TGTGCCAGCTCACCACCCGGACTAAGGGACATTCAGTACTTC.

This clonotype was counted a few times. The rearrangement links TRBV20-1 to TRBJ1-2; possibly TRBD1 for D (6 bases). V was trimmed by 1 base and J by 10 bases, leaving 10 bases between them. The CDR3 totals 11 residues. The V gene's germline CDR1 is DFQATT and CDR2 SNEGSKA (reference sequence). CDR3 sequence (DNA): TGCAGTGCTAGAGTTACAGGGACCTACACCTTC. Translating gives CSARVTGTYTF.

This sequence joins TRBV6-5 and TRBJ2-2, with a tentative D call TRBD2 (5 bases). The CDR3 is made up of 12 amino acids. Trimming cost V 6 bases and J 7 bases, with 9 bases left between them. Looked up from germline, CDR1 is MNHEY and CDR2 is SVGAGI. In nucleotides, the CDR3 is TGTGCCAGCAGAAGAGAGGGCGGGGAGCTGTTTTTT. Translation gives CASRREGGELFF.

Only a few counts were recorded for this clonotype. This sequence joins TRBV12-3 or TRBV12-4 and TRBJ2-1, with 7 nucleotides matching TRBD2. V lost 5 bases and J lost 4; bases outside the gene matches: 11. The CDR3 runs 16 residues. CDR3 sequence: CASSPPWGGGYNEQFF. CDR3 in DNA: TGTGCCAGCAGTCCTCCCTGGGGCGGGGGATACAATGAGCAGTTCTTC.

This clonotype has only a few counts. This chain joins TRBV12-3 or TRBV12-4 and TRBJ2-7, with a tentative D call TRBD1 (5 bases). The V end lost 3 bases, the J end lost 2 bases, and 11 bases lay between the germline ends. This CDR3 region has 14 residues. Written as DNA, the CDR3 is TGTGCCAGCAGTTTTACCCAAGGGGCCTACGAGCAGTACTTC. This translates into CASSFTQGAYEQYF.

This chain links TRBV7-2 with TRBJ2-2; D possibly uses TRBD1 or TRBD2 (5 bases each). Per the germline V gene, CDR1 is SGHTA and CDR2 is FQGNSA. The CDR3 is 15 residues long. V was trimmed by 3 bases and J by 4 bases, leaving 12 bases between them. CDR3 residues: CASSFQGRGTGELFF. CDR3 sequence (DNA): TGTGCCAGCAGCTTCCAGGGCCGGGGCACCGGGGAGCTGTTTTTT.

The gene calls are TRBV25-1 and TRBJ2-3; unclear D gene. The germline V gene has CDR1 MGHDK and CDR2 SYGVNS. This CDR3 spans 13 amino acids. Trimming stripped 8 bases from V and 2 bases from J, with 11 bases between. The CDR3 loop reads CASDPPHTDTQYF. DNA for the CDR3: TGTGCCAGCGACCCCCCCCACACAGATACGCAGTATTTT.

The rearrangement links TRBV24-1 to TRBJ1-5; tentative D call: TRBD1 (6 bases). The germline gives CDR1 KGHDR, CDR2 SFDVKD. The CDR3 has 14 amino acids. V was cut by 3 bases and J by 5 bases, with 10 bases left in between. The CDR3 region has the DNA TGTGCCACCAGTGATCATAGGGGGGATCAGCCCCAGCATTTT. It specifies CATSDHRGDQPQHF.

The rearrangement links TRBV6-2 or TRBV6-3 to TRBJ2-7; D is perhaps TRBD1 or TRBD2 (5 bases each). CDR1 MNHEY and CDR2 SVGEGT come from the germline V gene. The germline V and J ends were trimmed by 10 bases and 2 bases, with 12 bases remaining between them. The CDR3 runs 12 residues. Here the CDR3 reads CATAGTTYEQYF. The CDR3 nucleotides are TGTGCCACCGCCGGGACGACCTACGAGCAGTACTTC.

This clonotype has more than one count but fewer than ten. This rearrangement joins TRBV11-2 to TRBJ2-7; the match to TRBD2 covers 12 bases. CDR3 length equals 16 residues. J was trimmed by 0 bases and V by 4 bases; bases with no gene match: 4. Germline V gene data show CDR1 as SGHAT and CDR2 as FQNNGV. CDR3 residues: CASSSRTSGNSYEQYF. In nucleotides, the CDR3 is TGTGCCAGCAGCTCGAGGACTAGCGGGAACTCCTACGAGCAGTACTTC.

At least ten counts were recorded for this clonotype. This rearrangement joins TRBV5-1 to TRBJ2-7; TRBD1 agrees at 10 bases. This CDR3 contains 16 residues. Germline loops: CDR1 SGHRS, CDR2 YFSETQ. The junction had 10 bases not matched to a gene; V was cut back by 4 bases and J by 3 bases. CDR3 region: CASSPGRDRGDYEQYF. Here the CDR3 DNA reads TGCGCCAGCAGCCCAGGCCGGGACAGGGGCGACTACGAGCAGTACTTC.

The CDR3 reads CASSVALRETQYF. The CDR3 bases are TGTGCCAGCAGCGTAGCTCTACGTGAGACCCAGTACTTC. The V gene is TRBV9, the J gene TRBJ2-5; D is undetermined. The CDR3 runs 13 residues. The germline V gene has CDR1 SGDLS and CDR2 YYNGEE. Trimming pared 0 bases from V and 5 bases from J, leaving 8 bases between.

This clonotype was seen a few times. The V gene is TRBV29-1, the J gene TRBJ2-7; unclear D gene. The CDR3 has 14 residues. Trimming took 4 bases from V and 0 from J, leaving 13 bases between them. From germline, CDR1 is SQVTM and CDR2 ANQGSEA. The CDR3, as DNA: TGCAGCGTTGCAAAAACACAAAACTCCTACGAGCAGTACTTC. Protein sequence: CSVAKTQNSYEQYF.